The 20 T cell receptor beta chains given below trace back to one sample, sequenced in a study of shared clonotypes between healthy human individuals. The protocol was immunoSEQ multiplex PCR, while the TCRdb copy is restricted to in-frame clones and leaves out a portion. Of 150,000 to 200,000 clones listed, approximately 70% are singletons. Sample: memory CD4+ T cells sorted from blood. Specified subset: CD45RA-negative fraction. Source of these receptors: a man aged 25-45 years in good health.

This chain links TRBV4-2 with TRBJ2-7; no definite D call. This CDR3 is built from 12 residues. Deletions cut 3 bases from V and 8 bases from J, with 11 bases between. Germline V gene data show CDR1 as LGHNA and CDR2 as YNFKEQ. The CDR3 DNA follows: TGTGCCAGCAGCCACACAAATAAGAAGCAGTACTTC. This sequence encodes CASSHTNKKQYF.

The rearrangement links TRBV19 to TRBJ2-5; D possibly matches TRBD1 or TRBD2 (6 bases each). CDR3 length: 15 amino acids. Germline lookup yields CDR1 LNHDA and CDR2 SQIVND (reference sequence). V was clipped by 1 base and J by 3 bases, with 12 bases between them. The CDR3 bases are TGTGCCAGTAGTATAGTAACGGGGGCGGAAGAGACCCAGTACTTC. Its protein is CASSIVTGAEETQYF.

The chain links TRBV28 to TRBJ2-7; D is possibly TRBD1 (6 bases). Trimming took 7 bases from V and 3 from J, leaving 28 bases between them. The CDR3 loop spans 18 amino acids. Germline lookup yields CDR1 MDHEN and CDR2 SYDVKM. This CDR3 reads CASIPPGLLQGEGYEQYF. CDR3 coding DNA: TGTGCCAGCATCCCACCGGGTCTTTTACAGGGTGAGGGCTACGAGCAGTACTTC.

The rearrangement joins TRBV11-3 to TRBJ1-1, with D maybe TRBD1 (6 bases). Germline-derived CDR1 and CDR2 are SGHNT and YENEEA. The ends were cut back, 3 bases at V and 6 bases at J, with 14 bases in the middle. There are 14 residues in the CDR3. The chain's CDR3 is CASSFPQGGPEAFF. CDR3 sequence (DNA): TGTGCCAGCAGCTTCCCCCAAGGGGGACCTGAAGCTTTCTTT.

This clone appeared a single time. CDR3: CAISESDIRANTEAFF. CDR3 bases: TGTGCCATCAGTGAGTCGGACATTAGGGCGAACACTGAAGCTTTCTTT. The chain recombines TRBV10-3 with TRBJ1-1; D perhaps matches TRBD1 (5 bases). The germline V and J ends were trimmed by 0 bases and 1 base, with 12 bases remaining between them. The CDR3 has 16 residues. Germline assignment: CDR1 ENHRY and CDR2 SYGVKD.

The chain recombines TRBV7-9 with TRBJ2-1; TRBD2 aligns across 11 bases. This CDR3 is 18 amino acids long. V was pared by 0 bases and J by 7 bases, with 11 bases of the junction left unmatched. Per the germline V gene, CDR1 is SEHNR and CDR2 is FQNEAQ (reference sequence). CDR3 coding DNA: TGTGCCAGCAGCTTAGCGTTAGCGGGAGGGCGTCGGCGAAATGAGCAGTTCTTC. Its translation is CASSLALAGGRRRNEQFF.

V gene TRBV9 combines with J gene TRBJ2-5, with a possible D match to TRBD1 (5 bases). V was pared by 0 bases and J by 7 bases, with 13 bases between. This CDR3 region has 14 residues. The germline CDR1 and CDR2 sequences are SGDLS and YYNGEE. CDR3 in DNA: TGTGCCAGCAGCGTAGGGCAGGGTAGGGGGACCCAGTACTTC. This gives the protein CASSVGQGRGTQYF.

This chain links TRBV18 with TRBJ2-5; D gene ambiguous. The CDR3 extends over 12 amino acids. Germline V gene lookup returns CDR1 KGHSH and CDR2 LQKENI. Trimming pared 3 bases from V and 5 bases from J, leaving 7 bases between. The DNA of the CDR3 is TGTGCCAGCTCACCCTTCGGCGAGACCCAGTACTTC. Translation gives CASSPFGETQYF.

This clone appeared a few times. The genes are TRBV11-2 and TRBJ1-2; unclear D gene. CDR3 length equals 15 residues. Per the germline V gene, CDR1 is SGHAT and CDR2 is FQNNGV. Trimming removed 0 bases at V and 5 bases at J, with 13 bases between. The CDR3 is CASSLDRQAGYGYTF. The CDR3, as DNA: TGTGCCAGCAGCTTAGACCGGCAGGCGGGGTATGGCTACACCTTC.

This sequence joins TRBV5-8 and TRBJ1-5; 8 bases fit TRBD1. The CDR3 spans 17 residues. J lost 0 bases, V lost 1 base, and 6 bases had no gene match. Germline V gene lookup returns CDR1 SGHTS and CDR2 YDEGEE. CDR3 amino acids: CASSLWAGGNSNQPQHF. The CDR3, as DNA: TGTGCCAGCAGCTTGTGGGCAGGGGGCAATAGCAATCAGCCCCAGCATTTT.

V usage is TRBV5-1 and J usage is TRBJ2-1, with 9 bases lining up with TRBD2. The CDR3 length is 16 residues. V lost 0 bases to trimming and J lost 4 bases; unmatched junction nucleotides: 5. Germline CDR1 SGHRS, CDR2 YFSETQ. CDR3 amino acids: CASSLVSSGTYNEQFF. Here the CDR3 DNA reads TGCGCCAGCAGCTTGGTTTCTAGCGGGACGTACAATGAGCAGTTCTTC.

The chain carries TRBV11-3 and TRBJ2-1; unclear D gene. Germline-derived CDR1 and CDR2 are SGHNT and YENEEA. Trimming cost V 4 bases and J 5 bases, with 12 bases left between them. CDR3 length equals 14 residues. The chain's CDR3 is CASSSDRPDNEQFF. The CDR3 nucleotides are TGTGCCAGCAGCTCGGATCGTCCGGACAATGAGCAGTTCTTC.

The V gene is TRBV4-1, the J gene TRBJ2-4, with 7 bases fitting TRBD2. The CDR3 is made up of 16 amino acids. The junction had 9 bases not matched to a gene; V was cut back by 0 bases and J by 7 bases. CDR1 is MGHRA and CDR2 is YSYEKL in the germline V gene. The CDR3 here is CASSQEKGRAPNIQYF. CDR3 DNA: TGCGCCAGCAGCCAAGAGAAAGGGAGGGCCCCGAACATTCAGTACTTC.

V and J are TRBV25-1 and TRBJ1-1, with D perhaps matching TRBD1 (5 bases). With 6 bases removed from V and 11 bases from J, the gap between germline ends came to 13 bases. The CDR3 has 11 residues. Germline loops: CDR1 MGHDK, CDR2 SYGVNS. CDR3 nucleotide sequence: TGTGCCAGCAGCTCTGGGGGAGGGGCTTTCTTT. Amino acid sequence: CASSSGGGAFF.

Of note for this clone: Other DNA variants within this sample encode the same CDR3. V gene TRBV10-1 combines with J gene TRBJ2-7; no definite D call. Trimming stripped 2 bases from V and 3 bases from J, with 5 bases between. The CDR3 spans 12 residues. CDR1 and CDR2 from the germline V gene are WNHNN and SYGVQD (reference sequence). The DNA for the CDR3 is TGCGCCAGCAGTGAGCCTGGCTACGAGCAGTACTTC. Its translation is CASSEPGYEQYF.

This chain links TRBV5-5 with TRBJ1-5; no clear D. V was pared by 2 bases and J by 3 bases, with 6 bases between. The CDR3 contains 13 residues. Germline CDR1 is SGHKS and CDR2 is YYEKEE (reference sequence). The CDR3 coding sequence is TGTGCCAGCAGCTTTAGCCCCAATCAGCCCCAGCATTTT. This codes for CASSFSPNQPQHF. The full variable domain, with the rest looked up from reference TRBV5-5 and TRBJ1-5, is DAGVTQSPTHLIKTRGQQVTLRCSPISGHKSVSWYQQVLGQGPQFIFQYYEKEERGRGNFPDRFSARQFPNYSSELNVNALLLGDSALYLCASSFSPNQPQHFGDGTRLSIL.

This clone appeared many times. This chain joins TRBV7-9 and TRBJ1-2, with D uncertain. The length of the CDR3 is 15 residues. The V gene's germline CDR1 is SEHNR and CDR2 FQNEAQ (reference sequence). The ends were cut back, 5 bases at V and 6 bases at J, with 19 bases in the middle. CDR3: CASSVTGGSFNGYTF. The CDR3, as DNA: TGTGCCAGCAGCGTAACCGGTGGGAGTTTCAATGGCTACACCTTC.

DNA of the CDR3: TGTGCCAGCAGTGAGACAGGGGGGGACTATGGCTACACCTTC. Protein: CASSETGGDYGYTF. The V call is TRBV6-1, the J call TRBJ1-2; 9 bases agree with TRBD1. CDR3 length: 14 residues. Germline CDR1 is MNHNS and CDR2 is SASEGT. J was trimmed by 3 bases and V by 3 bases; bases with no gene match: 2.

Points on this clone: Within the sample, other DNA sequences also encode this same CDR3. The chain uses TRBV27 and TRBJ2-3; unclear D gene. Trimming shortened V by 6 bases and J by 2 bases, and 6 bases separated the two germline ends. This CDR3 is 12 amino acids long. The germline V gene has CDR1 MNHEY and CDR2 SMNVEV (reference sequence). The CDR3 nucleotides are TGTGCCAGCAGGGACCTCACAGATACGCAGTATTTT. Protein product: CASRDLTDTQYF.

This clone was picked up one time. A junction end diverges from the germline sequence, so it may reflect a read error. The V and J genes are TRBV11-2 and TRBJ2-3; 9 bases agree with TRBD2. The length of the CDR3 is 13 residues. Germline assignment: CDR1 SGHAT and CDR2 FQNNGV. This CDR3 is CASSLPGGRAGDF. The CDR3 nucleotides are TGTGCCAGCAGCCTACCGGGCGGGAGGGCCGGAGATTTT.